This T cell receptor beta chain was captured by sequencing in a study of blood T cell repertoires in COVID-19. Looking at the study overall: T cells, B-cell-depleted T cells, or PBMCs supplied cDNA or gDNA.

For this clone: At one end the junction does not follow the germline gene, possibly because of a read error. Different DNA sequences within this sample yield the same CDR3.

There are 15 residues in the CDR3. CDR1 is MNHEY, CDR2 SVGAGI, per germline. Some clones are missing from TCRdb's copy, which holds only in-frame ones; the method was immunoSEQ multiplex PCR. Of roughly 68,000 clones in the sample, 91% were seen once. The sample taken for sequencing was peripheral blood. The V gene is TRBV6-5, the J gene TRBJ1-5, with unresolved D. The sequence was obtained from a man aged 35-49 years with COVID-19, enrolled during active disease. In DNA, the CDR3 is TGTGCCAGCAGTTACTCGAGAAATAGCAATCAGCCCCAGCATTTC. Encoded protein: CASSYSRNSNQPQHF.